The 31 T cell receptor beta chains in this list originate from one sample, sequenced in a study of cytomegalovirus exposure and HLA in healthy donors. Researchers ran the PCR with 60 Vbeta and 13 Jbeta primers. Clones were read by immunoSEQ multiplex PCR, and TCRdb kept only the in-frame ones, dropping some. The data show roughly 170,000 clones, over 60% seen once. Sequenced sample: PBMCs. The receptor source for this set is a girl aged 10 to 17 in good health and CMV-seronegative.

V usage is TRBV28 and J usage is TRBJ1-1, with 12 bases matching TRBD1. Germline trimming cut 5 bases from V and 6 bases from J; bases unmatched to any gene: 16. The CDR3 loop spans 18 amino acids. Germline V gene data show CDR1 as MDHEN and CDR2 as SYDVKM. CDR3 DNA sequence: TGTGCCAGCAGTGTTAGCTCGGGACAGGGGGCGCGATCGGCTGAAGCTTTCTTT. It specifies CASSVSSGQGARSAEAFF. The complete variable domain, with remaining parts taken from reference TRBV28 and TRBJ1-1, reads DVKVTQSSRYLVKRTGEKVFLECVQDMDHENMFWYRQDPGLGLRLIYFSYDVKMKEKGDIPEGYSVSREKKERFSLILESASTNQTSMYLCASSVSSGQGARSAEAFFGQGTRLTVV.

The chain couples TRBV30 to TRBJ2-3; 8 bases fit TRBD2. J lost 4 bases, V lost 4 bases, and 7 bases had no gene match. CDR3 length equals 14 residues. Germline CDR1 GTSNPN, CDR2 SVGIG (reference sequence). The CDR3 spells CAWTPGGGPDTQYF. In DNA, the CDR3 is TGTGCCTGGACTCCCGGGGGGGGACCAGATACGCAGTATTTT. Full variable domain (missing parts from reference TRBV30 and TRBJ2-3): SQTIHQWPATLVQPVGSPLSLECTVEGTSNPNLYWYRQAAGRGLQLLFYSVGIGQISSEVPQNLSASRPQDRQFILSSKKLLLSDSGFYLCAWTPGGGPDTQYFGPGTRLTVL.

This chain uses TRBV2 with TRBJ2-6; the D is unclear. This CDR3 is built from 14 residues. CDR1 and CDR2 (germline): SNHLY, FYNNEI. The V end lost 1 base, the J end lost 2 bases, and 3 bases lay between the germline ends. The CDR3 nucleotides read TGTGCCAGCAGTGAAGGAGCTGGGGCCAACGTCCTGACTTTC. Its protein product is CASSEGAGANVLTF.

The chain joins TRBV4-2 to TRBJ1-5; D possibly corresponds to TRBD1 (5 bases). Germline loops: CDR1 LGHNA, CDR2 YNFKEQ. The CDR3 is 14 residues long. V lost 4 bases and J lost 5, with 12 bases in between. The CDR3 loop reads CASSPGQRDQPQHF. In DNA, the CDR3 is TGTGCCAGCAGCCCAGGGCAAAGGGATCAGCCCCAGCATTTT.

The genes are TRBV5-6 and TRBJ2-1, with D maybe TRBD2 (6 bases). The CDR3 contains 12 residues. The germline CDR1 and CDR2 sequences are SGHDT and YYEEEE. V gave up 4 bases and J gave up 5 bases, with 7 bases separating them. CDR3 nucleotides: TGTGCCAGCAGCCGGAGGGACAATGAGCAGTTCTTC. This codes for CASSRRDNEQFF.

This clone showed up just a few times. The V and J genes are TRBV19 and TRBJ2-1; 12 nucleotides match TRBD2. The CDR3 length is 18 residues. The V gene end was trimmed by 7 bases and the J gene end by 5 bases; junction bases not matched to a gene: 15. Germline CDR1 is LNHDA and CDR2 is SQIVND (reference sequence). The CDR3 sequence is CASKKLAGGPRFNNEQFF. The CDR3 DNA reads TGTGCCAGTAAAAAACTAGCGGGGGGCCCTCGATTCAACAATGAGCAGTTCTTC.

The chain joins TRBV9 to TRBJ2-7, with D perhaps TRBD1 (6 bases). This CDR3 has 14 amino acids. V lost 4 bases and J 3 bases, leaving 14 bases between the germline ends. Germline assignment: CDR1 SGDLS and CDR2 YYNGEE. CDR3 sequence: CASSPGHLSYEQYF. The CDR3, as DNA: TGTGCCAGCAGCCCGGGACACCTGAGCTACGAGCAGTACTTC.

The chain employs TRBV6-5 and TRBJ2-3, with 9 bases lining up with TRBD2. V gave up 8 bases and J gave up 7 bases; unmatched junction bases: 10. Looked up from germline, CDR1 is MNHEY and CDR2 is SVGAGI. The CDR3 is 14 residues long. Here the CDR3 DNA reads TGTGCCAGCCATAGCGGGGGAGGGTCGTATACGCAGTATTTT. Its protein is CASHSGGGSYTQYF.

This chain connects TRBV4-2 to TRBJ1-1; the D gene is possibly TRBD1 (5 bases). V was pared by 7 bases and J by 3 bases, with 6 bases between. CDR1 and CDR2 from the germline V gene are LGHNA and YNFKEQ. This CDR3 contains 11 residues. In DNA form, the CDR3 reads TGTGCCAGCACGGGGGACACTGAAGCTTTCTTT. Encoded protein: CASTGDTEAFF.

The genes are TRBV5-1 and TRBJ2-3, with 8 bases fitting TRBD1. CDR3 length: 16 amino acids. Germline assignment: CDR1 SGHRS and CDR2 YFSETQ. Germline trimming cut 5 bases from V and 0 bases from J; bases unmatched to any gene: 8. CDR3 loop: CASSLNRGISTDTQYF. The CDR3 DNA reads TGCGCCAGCAGTTTAAACAGGGGGATTAGCACAGATACGCAGTATTTT.

This chain links TRBV15 with TRBJ2-5; 7 bases agree with TRBD1. The germline gives CDR1 LNHNV, CDR2 YYDKDF (reference sequence). The CDR3 sequence is 15 residues long. V lost 7 bases and J lost 7; bases outside the gene matches: 15. CDR3 loop: CATNSEPRGRGTQYF. DNA for the CDR3: TGTGCCACCAACTCGGAGCCGAGGGGGCGAGGGACCCAGTACTTC.

The J gene is TRBJ1-5, the V gene TRBV19; 9 bases are shared with TRBD1. Germline CDR1 is LNHDA and CDR2 is SQIVND (reference sequence). The CDR3 sequence is 14 residues long. V shed 10 bases and J 4 bases; nucleotides not matched to a gene: 8. The chain's CDR3 is CATQSGTGNQPQHF. The DNA of the CDR3 is TGTGCCACCCAGTCGGGGACAGGGAATCAGCCCCAGCATTTT.

This clone was recorded a few times. The CDR3 DNA reads as TGTGCCACCAGCTATGGACAGCAAGAGACCCAGTACTTC. Amino acids: CATSYGQQETQYF. The rearrangement joins TRBV15 to TRBJ2-5, with D possibly being TRBD1 (6 bases). The CDR3 runs 13 residues. Trimming pared 5 bases from V and 2 bases from J, leaving 9 bases between. CDR1 LNHNV and CDR2 YYDKDF come from the germline V gene (reference sequence).

This clone was detected only a few times. This chain joins TRBV18 and TRBJ1-4, with 11 bases matching TRBD1. Germline V gives CDR1 KGHSH, CDR2 LQKENI. The CDR3 is made up of 15 amino acids. V lost 6 bases to trimming and J lost 8 bases; unmatched junction nucleotides: 8. Written as DNA, the CDR3 is TGTGCCAGCTCGCCCGGGACAGGGGGTACAGAAAAACTGTTTTTT. Translated, it gives CASSPGTGGTEKLFF.

The V and J genes are TRBV5-1 and TRBJ1-1; D uncertain. Deletions cut 5 bases from V and 0 bases from J, with 20 bases between. Germline V gives CDR1 SGHRS, CDR2 YFSETQ. This CDR3 has 17 residues. The CDR3 reads CASRPQPARVLNTEAFF. CDR3 nucleotide sequence: TGCGCCAGCAGGCCCCAGCCCGCGAGGGTACTGAACACTGAAGCTTTCTTT.

J is TRBJ1-2 and V is TRBV6-1; TRBD1 might be the D (6 bases). Germline V gene lookup returns CDR1 MNHNS and CDR2 SASEGT. This CDR3 is 14 amino acids long. Trimming removed 3 bases at V and 4 bases at J, with 12 bases between. The CDR3 DNA follows: TGTGCCAGCAGTGAGCAGACAGGAGCCTATGGCTACACCTTC. Translation gives CASSEQTGAYGYTF.

This clone was picked up one time. This chain links TRBV7-9 with TRBJ1-1; TRBD1 matches 8 bases. J gave up 1 base and V 5 bases, and 6 bases lay outside the gene matches. Germline CDR1 reads SEHNR; CDR2 reads FQNEAQ (reference sequence). The CDR3 is made up of 15 amino acids. Here the CDR3 reads CASSPHRGGNTEAFF. The CDR3 bases are TGTGCCAGCAGCCCCCACAGGGGGGGGAACACTGAAGCTTTCTTT.

The chain carries TRBV19 and TRBJ2-2, with 12 bases lining up with TRBD1. The length of the CDR3 is 18 residues. Germline V gene data show CDR1 as LNHDA and CDR2 as SQIVND (reference sequence). After removal of 5 bases from V and 4 bases from J, the junction contained 11 bases not matched to a gene. CDR3 DNA: TGTGCCAGTAGTCCGCCCCCGGGACAGGGGGCTGTCACCGGGGAGCTGTTTTTT. Its translation: CASSPPPGQGAVTGELFF.

The genes are TRBV7-3 and TRBJ2-1; no reliable D call. Germline lookup yields CDR1 SGHTA and CDR2 FQGTGA. CDR3 size: 15 residues. V lost 2 bases and J lost 0, with 8 bases in between. The CDR3 loop reads CASSLGHSSYNEQFF. Here the CDR3 DNA reads TGTGCCAGCAGCTTAGGTCACAGCTCCTACAATGAGCAGTTCTTC. The full variable domain, with the rest looked up from reference TRBV7-3 and TRBJ2-1, is GAGVSQTPSNKVTEKGKYVELRCDPISGHTALYWYRQSLGQGPEFLIYFQGTGAADDSGLPNDRFFAVRPEGSVSTLKIQRTERGDSAVYLCASSLGHSSYNEQFFGPGTRLTVL.

This chain uses TRBV19 with TRBJ1-2; D gene unclear. CDR3 size: 15 residues. V was cut by 2 bases and J by 2 bases, with 12 bases left in between. Germline V lookup: CDR1 LNHDA, CDR2 SQIVND (reference sequence). The CDR3 spells CASSIRLGNNYGYTF. CDR3 nucleotide sequence: TGTGCCAGTAGTATACGGCTCGGGAACAACTATGGCTACACCTTC.

The table lists this clone with a few counts. The rearrangement joins TRBV7-6 to TRBJ2-6, with a tentative D call TRBD1 (5 bases). Germline V gene lookup returns CDR1 SGHVS and CDR2 FNYEAQ. The ends were cut back, 4 bases at V and 0 bases at J, with 16 bases in the middle. This CDR3 contains 18 residues. CDR3 loop: CASSYRTLSTSGANVLTF. For the CDR3, the DNA is TGTGCCAGCAGCTATCGGACACTTTCAACCTCTGGGGCCAACGTCCTGACTTTC. The variable domain in full, completed from reference TRBV7-6 and TRBJ2-6, reads GAGVSQSPRYKVTKRGQDVALRCDPISGHVSLYWYRQALGQGPEFLTYFNYEAQQDKSGLPNDRFSAERPEGSISTLTIQRTEQRDSAMYRCASSYRTLSTSGANVLTFGAGSRLTVL.

The rearrangement links TRBV6-1 to TRBJ2-7; D remains ambiguous. Trimming shortened V by 5 bases and J by 5 bases, and 13 bases separated the two germline ends. The CDR3 has 13 amino acids. Germline loops: CDR1 MNHNS, CDR2 SASEGT. The CDR3 bases are TGTGCCAGCAGTTTATCGGGTGTCCACGAGCAGTACTTC. Encoded protein: CASSLSGVHEQYF.

The rearrangement uses TRBV7-9 and TRBJ2-3; no firm D call. V lost 4 bases, J lost 1 base, and 6 bases lay in between. CDR3 length equals 13 residues. Germline CDR1 reads SEHNR; CDR2 reads FQNEAQ (reference sequence). The CDR3 nucleotides read TGTGCCAGCAGCTCCCGGGGCACAGATACGCAGTATTTT. It yields the protein CASSSRGTDTQYF.

J is TRBJ1-5 and V is TRBV18; 8 bases fit TRBD1. Per germline, CDR1 KGHSH and CDR2 LQKENI. The CDR3 extends over 15 amino acids. Losses at the gene ends were 3 bases for V and 7 bases for J; bases not matched to a gene: 8. In DNA form, the CDR3 reads TGTGCCAGCTCACCCTCCAGGGGGCAAGGGCAGCCCCAGCATTTT. This encodes CASSPSRGQGQPQHF.

The rearrangement links TRBV2 to TRBJ2-7; D not certain. Germline-derived CDR1 and CDR2 are SNHLY and FYNNEI. The CDR3 is 15 amino acids. The V gene lost 3 bases and the J gene lost 0 bases, with 12 bases spanning the gap. The DNA for the CDR3 is TGTGCCAGCAGTGACCGCAATGCCTACTCCTACGAGCAGTACTTC. Amino acid sequence: CASSDRNAYSYEQYF.

The chain uses TRBV5-1 and TRBJ2-2; the D is unclear. Germline V CDR1 and CDR2: SGHRS, YFSETQ. The CDR3 covers 15 residues. Trimming took 0 bases from V and 4 from J, leaving 10 bases between them. The CDR3 bases are TGCGCCAGCAGCTTGGTGGTTATCGGCACCGGGGAGCTGTTTTTT. This gives the protein CASSLVVIGTGELFF.

Notes on this clone: This sample also contains other DNA sequences that code for the same CDR3. The chain has TRBV7-2 and TRBJ2-1; D is ambiguous. The germline V and J ends were trimmed by 4 bases and 4 bases, with 8 bases remaining between them. This CDR3 is 13 amino acids long. The germline V gene encodes CDR1 SGHTA and CDR2 FQGNSA. The CDR3 DNA sequence: TGTGCCAGCAGCTCCGGGTCTTACAATGAGCAGTTCTTC. Translated: CASSSGSYNEQFF.

V is TRBV2 and J is TRBJ1-2, with D tentatively TRBD1 (6 bases). The germline gives CDR1 SNHLY, CDR2 FYNNEI. The CDR3 is made up of 14 amino acids. The V end was cut by 1 base, the J end by 5 bases, with 11 bases between. This chain's CDR3 is CASSEGTASYGYTF. In nucleotides, the CDR3 is TGTGCCAGCAGTGAAGGGACAGCGTCGTATGGCTACACCTTC.

The chain has TRBV5-1 and TRBJ1-2; D remains unclear. The V gene's germline CDR1 is SGHRS and CDR2 YFSETQ. This CDR3 is built from 15 residues. The V and J ends lost 4 bases and 1 base respectively, with 14 bases between them. The CDR3 sequence: CASSAGALGNYGYTF. As DNA, the CDR3 is TGCGCCAGCAGCGCAGGTGCCTTAGGTAACTATGGCTACACCTTC.

The CDR3 DNA reads TGTGCCAGCACCAAAGCGGGGGGGTGGGATGAGCAGTTCTTC. Translated, it gives CASTKAGGWDEQFF. The chain links TRBV6-5 to TRBJ2-1; 10 positions agree with TRBD2. With 7 bases clipped from V and 8 bases from J, the junction kept 8 bases outside the gene matches. This CDR3 spans 14 amino acids. Germline CDR1 reads MNHEY; CDR2 reads SVGAGI.

This chain joins TRBV6-1 and TRBJ2-1; possibly TRBD1 for D (7 bases). Per the germline V gene, CDR1 is MNHNS and CDR2 is SASEGT. With 0 bases removed from V and 4 bases from J, the gap between germline ends came to 16 bases. This CDR3 spans 17 amino acids. CDR3: CASSEALGRGRYNEQFF. Written as DNA, the CDR3 is TGTGCCAGCAGTGAAGCGCTTGGCAGGGGGAGGTACAATGAGCAGTTCTTC.